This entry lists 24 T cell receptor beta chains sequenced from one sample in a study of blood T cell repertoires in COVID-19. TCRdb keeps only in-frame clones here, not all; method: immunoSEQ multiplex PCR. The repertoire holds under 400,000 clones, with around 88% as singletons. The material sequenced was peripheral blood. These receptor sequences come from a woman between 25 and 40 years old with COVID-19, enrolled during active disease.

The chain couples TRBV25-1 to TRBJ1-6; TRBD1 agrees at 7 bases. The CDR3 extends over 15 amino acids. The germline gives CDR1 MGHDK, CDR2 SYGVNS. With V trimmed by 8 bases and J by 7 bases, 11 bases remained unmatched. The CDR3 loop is CASGPRDSRNSPLHF. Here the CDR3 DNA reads TGTGCCAGCGGTCCTAGGGACAGCAGAAATTCACCCCTCCACTTT.

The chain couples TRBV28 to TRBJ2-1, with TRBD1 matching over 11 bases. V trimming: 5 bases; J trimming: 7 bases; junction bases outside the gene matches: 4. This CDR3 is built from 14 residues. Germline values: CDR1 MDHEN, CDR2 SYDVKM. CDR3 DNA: TGTGCCAGCAGTAGGACAGGGGGCTGGAATGAGCAGTTCTTC. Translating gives CASSRTGGWNEQFF.

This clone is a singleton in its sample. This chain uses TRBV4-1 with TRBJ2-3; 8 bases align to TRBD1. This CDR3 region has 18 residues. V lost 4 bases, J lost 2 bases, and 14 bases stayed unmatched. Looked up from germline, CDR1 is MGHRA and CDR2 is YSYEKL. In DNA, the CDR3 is TGCGCCAGCAGCCGAGCAGGGGGCGTGGGGTTTATCACAGATACGCAGTATTTT. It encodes CASSRAGGVGFITDTQYF.

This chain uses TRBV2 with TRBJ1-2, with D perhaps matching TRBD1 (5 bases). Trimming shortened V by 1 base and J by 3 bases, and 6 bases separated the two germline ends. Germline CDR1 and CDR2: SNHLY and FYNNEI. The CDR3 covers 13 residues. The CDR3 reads CASSEGGDYGYTF. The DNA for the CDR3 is TGTGCCAGCAGTGAAGGGGGGGACTATGGCTACACCTTC.

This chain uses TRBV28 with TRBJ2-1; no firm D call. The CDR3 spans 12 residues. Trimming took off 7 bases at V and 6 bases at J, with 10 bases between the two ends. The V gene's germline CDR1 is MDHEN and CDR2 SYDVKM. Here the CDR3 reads CASISPTNEQFF. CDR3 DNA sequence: TGTGCCAGCATTTCCCCTACCAATGAGCAGTTCTTC.

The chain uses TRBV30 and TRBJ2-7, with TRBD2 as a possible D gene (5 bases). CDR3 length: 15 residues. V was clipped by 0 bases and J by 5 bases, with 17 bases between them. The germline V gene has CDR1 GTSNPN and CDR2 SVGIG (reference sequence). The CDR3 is CAWSVTGFLKDEQYF. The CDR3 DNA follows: TGTGCCTGGAGTGTAACGGGGTTTTTAAAGGACGAGCAGTACTTC.

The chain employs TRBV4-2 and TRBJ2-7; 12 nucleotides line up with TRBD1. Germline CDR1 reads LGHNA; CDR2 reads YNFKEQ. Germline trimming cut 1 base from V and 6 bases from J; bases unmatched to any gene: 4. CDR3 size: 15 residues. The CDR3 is CASSQGGQGASEQYF. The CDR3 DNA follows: TGTGCCAGCAGCCAAGGGGGACAGGGGGCGTCCGAGCAGTACTTC.

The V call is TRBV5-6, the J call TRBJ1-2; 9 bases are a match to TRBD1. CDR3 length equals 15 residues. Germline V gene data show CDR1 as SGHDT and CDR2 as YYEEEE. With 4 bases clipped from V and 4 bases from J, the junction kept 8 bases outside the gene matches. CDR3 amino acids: CASSTQGALGYGYTF. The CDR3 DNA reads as TGTGCCAGCAGCACACAGGGGGCGCTCGGCTATGGCTACACCTTC.

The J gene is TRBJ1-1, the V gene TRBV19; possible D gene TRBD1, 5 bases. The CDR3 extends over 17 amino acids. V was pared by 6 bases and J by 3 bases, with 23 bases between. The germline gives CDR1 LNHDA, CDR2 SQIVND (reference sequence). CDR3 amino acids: CASSQRNTGGRDTEAFF. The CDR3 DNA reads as TGTGCCAGTAGCCAAAGAAATACAGGAGGGCGAGACACTGAAGCTTTCTTT.

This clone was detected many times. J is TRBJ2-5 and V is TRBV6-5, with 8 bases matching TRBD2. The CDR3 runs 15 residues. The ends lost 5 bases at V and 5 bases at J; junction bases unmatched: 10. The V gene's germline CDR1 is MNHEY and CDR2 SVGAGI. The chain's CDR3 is CASSPVGGALETQYF. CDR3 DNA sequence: TGTGCCAGCAGTCCGGTCGGGGGGGCTCTCGAGACCCAGTACTTC.

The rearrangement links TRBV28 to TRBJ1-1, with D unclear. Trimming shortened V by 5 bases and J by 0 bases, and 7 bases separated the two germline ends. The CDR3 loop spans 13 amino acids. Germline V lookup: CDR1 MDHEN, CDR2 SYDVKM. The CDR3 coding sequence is TGTGCCAGCAGTCCGTCCCTGAACACTGAAGCTTTCTTT. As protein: CASSPSLNTEAFF. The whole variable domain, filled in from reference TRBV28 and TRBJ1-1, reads DVKVTQSSRYLVKRTGEKVFLECVQDMDHENMFWYRQDPGLGLRLIYFSYDVKMKEKGDIPEGYSVSREKKERFSLILESASTNQTSMYLCASSPSLNTEAFFGQGTRLTVV.

This CDR3 reads CASSRSEQYV. CDR3 DNA: TGTGCCAGCAGCAGGAGCGAGCAGTACGTC. The chain is built from TRBV7-2 and TRBJ2-7; D not certain. The CDR3 is made up of 10 amino acids. The V end lost 5 bases, the J end lost 6 bases, and 5 bases lay between the germline ends. Germline-derived CDR1 and CDR2 are SGHTA and FQGNSA.

The CDR3 DNA reads TGTGCCAGCAGCCCAGGCCGAAGGACAGGGGGTAGGACTGAAGCTTTCTTT. This sequence encodes CASSPGRRTGGRTEAFF. The V and J genes are TRBV5-4 and TRBJ1-1, with 10 bases fitting TRBD1. Germline CDR1 is SGHNT and CDR2 is YYREEE (reference sequence). The V gene end was trimmed by 4 bases and the J gene end by 5 bases; junction bases not matched to a gene: 14. The CDR3 is 17 residues long.

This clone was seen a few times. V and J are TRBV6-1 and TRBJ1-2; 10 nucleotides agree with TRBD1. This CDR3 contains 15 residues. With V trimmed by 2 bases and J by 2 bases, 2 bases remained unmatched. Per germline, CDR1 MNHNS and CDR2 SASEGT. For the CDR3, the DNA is TGTGCCAGCAGTGAACCGGGACAGGGGAACTATGGCTACACCTTC. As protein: CASSEPGQGNYGYTF.

The CDR3: CASSLGNPGELFF. The CDR3 DNA reads TGTGCCAGCAGCTTGGGCAATCCCGGGGAGCTGTTTTTT. The V and J genes are TRBV11-2 and TRBJ2-2; no firm D call. Per germline, CDR1 SGHAT and CDR2 FQNNGV. The V and J ends lost 3 bases and 6 bases respectively, with 8 bases between them. The length of the CDR3 is 13 residues.

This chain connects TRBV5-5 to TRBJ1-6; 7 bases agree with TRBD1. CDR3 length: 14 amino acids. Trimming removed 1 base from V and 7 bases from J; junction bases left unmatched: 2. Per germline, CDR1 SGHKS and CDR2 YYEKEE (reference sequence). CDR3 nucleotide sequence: TGTGCCAGCAGCTTGCTACAGGGGAATTCACCCCTCCACTTT. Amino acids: CASSLLQGNSPLHF.

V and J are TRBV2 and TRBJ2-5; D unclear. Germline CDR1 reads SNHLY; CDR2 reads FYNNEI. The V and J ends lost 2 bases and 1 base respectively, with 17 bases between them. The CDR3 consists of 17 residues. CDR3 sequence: CASSESAAVALQETQYF. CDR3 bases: TGTGCCAGCAGTGAATCGGCGGCAGTAGCCCTCCAAGAGACCCAGTACTTC.

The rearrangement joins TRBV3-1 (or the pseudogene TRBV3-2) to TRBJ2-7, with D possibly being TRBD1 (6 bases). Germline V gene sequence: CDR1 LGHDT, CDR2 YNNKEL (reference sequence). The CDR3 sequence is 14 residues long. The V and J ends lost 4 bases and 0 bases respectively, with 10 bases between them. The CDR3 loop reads CASSRRGPSYEQYF. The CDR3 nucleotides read TGTGCCAGCAGCCGCAGGGGTCCCTCCTACGAGCAGTACTTC.

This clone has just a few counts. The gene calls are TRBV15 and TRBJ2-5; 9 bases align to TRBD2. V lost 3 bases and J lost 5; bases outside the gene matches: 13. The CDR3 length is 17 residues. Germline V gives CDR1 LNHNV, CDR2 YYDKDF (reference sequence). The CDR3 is CATSRGFTRGGGETQYF. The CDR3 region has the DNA TGTGCCACCAGCAGGGGTTTCACGCGGGGGGGCGGTGAGACCCAGTACTTC.

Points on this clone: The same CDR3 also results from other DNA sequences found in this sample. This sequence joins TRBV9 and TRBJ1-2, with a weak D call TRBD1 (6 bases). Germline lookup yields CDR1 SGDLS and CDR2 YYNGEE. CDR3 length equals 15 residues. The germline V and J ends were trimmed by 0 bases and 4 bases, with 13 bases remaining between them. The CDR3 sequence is CASSVGGTGRYGYTF. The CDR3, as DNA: TGTGCCAGCAGCGTAGGAGGTACAGGGCGCTATGGCTACACCTTC.

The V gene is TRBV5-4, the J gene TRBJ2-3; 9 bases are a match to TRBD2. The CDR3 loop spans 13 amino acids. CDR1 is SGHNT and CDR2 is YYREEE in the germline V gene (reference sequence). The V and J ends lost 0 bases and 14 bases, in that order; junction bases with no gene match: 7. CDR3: CASSLAGGGAPYF. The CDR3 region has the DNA TGTGCCAGCAGCTTGGCCGGCGGGGGGGCCCCGTATTTT. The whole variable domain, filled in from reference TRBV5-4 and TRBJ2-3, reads ETGVTQSPTHLIKTRGQQVTLRCSSQSGHNTVSWYQQALGQGPQFIFQYYREEENGRGNFPPRFSGLQFPNYSSELNVNALELDDSALYLCASSLAGGGAPYFGPGTRLTVL.

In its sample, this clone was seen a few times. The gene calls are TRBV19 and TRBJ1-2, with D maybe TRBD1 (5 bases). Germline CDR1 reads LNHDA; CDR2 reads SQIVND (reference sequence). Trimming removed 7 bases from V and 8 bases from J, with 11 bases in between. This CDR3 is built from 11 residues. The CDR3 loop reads CASTGRWGYTF. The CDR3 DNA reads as TGTGCCAGTACAGGGCGGTGGGGCTACACCTTC. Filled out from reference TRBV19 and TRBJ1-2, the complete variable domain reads DGGITQSPKYLFRKEGQNVTLSCEQNLNHDAMYWYRQDPGQGLRLIYYSQIVNDFQKGDIAEGYSVSREKKESFPLTVTSAQKNPTAFYLCASTGRWGYTFGSGTRLTVV.

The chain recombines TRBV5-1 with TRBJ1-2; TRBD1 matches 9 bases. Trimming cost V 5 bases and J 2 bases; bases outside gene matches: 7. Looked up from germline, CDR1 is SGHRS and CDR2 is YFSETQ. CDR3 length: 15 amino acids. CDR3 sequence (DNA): TGCGCCAGCAGGGTCGGGGACAGGGTCAACTATGGCTACACCTTC. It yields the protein CASRVGDRVNYGYTF.

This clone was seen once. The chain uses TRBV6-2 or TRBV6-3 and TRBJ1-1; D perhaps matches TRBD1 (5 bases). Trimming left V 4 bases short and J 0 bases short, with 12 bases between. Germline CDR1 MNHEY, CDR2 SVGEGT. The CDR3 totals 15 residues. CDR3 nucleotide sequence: TGTGCCAGCAGTTTAGCCTCAGGGATGAACACTGAAGCTTTCTTT. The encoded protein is CASSLASGMNTEAFF.